These 3 T cell receptor beta chains originate from one sample sequenced in a study of technical replicates of blood from a handful of donors (dated by TCRdb to the late 2010s). Library preparation employed the immunoSEQ multiplex PCR assay. TCRdb took over this immuneACCESS table, retaining in-frame rearrangements with V and J assigned. Such tables are incomplete; in checked studies, under half of the missing clones stem from an unresolved V gene, and the remainder is unexplained. The sample table lists fewer than 95,000 clones, around 94% of them with a count of one. About 0.27% of the sample is held by the ten biggest clonotypes. Specimen: T cells isolated from PBMCs. Receptors originate from a human donor in good health.

This rearrangement joins TRBV28 to TRBJ2-3, with 9 bases matching TRBD2. The CDR3 contains 16 residues. After removal of 5 bases from V and 4 bases from J, the junction contained 10 bases not matched to a gene. CDR1 and CDR2 (germline): MDHEN, SYDVKM. The CDR3 region has the DNA TGTGCCAGCAGTCTCGAGGGTAGCGGGAGACCAGATACGCAGTATTTT. Protein: CASSLEGSGRPDTQYF.

This chain connects TRBV4-1 to TRBJ1-1; D is uncertain. V gave up 0 bases and J gave up 7 bases, with 9 bases separating them. CDR1 is MGHRA, CDR2 YSYEKL, per germline. The CDR3 loop spans 13 amino acids. CDR3 DNA sequence: TGCGCCAGCAGCCAAGATAGGCGGAGTGAAGCTTTCTTT. Its translation: CASSQDRRSEAFF.

V is TRBV28 and J is TRBJ2-7, with 11 bases matching TRBD2. Germline V CDR1 and CDR2: MDHEN, SYDVKM. V shed 3 bases and J 3 bases; nucleotides not matched to a gene: 4. The length of the CDR3 is 15 residues. As DNA, the CDR3 is TGTGCCAGCAGTTTTAGCGGGAGGGGAAGCTACGAGCAGTACTTC. Amino acids: CASSFSGRGSYEQYF.